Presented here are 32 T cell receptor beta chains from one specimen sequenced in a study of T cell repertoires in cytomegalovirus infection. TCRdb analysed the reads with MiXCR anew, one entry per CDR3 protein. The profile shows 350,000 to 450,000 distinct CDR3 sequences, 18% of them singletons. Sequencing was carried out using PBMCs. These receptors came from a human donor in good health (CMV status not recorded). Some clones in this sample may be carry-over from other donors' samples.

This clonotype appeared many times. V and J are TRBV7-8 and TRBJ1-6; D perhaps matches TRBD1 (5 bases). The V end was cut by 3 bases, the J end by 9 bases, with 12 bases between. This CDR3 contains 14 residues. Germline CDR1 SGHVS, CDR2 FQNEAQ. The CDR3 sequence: CASSFRGETSPLHF. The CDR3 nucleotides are TGTGCCAGCAGCTTTAGGGGAGAGACTTCACCCCTCCACTTT.

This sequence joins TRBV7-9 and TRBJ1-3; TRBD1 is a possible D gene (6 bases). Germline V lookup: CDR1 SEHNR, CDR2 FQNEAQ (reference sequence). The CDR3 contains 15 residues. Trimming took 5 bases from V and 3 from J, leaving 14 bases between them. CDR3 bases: TGTGCCAGCAGCCCCTTGGGGGGCTATGGAAACACCATATATTTT. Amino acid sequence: CASSPLGGYGNTIYF.

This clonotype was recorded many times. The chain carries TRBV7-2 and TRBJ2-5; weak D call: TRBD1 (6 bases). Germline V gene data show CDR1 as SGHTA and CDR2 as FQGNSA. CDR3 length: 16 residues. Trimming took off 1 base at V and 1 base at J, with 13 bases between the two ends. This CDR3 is CASSLVVGQPQETQYF. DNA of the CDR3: TGTGCCAGCAGCTTAGTGGTCGGACAGCCCCAAGAGACCCAGTACTTC.

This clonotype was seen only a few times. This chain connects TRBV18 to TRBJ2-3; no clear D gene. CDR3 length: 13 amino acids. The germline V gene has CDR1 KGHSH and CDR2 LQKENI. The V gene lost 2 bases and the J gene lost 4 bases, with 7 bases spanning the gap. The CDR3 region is CASSPWVSDTQYF. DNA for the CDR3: TGTGCCAGCTCACCATGGGTTTCAGATACGCAGTATTTT.

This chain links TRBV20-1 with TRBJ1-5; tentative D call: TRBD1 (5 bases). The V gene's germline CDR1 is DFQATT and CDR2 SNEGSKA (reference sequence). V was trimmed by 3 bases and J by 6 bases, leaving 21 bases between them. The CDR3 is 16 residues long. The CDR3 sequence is CSASDWRRALGQPQHF. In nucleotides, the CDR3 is TGCAGTGCTAGTGATTGGCGCAGGGCGTTGGGTCAGCCCCAGCATTTT.

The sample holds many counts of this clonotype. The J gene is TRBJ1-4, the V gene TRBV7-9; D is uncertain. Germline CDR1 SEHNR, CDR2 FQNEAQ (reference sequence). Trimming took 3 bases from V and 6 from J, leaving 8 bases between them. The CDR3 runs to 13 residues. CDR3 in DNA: TGTGCCAGCAGCTTCTCTGGGGATGAAAAACTGTTTTTT. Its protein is CASSFSGDEKLFF.

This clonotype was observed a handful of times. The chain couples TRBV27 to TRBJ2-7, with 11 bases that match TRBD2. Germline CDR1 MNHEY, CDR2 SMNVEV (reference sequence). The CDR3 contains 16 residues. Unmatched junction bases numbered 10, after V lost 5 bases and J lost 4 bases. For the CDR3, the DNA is TGTGCCAGCAGTCATAGCGGGAGGGCCAAAAGTTACGAGCAGTACTTC. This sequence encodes CASSHSGRAKSYEQYF.

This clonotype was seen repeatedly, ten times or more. The CDR3 DNA follows: TGTGCCAGCACCCACGATAATAATGGGTACGAGCAGTACTTC. Its protein is CASTHDNNGYEQYF. This chain uses TRBV7-2 with TRBJ2-7; D is ambiguous. The CDR3 totals 14 residues. CDR1 and CDR2 from the germline V gene are SGHTA and FQGNSA. V lost 7 bases and J 4 bases, leaving 17 bases between the germline ends.

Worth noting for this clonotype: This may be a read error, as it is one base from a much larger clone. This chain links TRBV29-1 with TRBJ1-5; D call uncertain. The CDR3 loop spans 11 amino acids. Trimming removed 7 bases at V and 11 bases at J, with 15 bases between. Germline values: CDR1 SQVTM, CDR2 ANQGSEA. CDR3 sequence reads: CSAEDAIAQHF. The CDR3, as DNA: TGCAGCGCCGAGGACGCGATAGCCCAGCATTTT. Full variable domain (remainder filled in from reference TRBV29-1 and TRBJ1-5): SAVISQKPSRDICQRGTSLTIQCQVDSQVTMMFWYRQQPGQSLTLIATANQGSEATYESGFVIDKFPISRPNLTFSTLTVSNMSPEDSSIYLCSAEDAIAQHFGDGTRLSIL.

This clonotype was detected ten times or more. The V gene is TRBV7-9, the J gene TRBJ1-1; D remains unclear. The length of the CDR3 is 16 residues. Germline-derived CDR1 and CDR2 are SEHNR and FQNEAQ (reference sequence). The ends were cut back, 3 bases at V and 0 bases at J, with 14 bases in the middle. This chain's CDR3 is CASSFSTSMLNTEAFF. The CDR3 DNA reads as TGTGCCAGCAGCTTCAGCACAAGCATGCTGAACACTGAAGCTTTCTTT.

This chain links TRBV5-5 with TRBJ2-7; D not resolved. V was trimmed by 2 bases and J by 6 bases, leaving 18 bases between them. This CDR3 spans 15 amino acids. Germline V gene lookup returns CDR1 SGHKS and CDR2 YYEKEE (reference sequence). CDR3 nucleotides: TGTGCCAGCAGCTTCTTAGTACTCAACCAGCGCGAGCAGTACTTC. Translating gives CASSFLVLNQREQYF. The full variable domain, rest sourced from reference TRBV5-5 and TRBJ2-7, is DAGVTQSPTHLIKTRGQQVTLRCSPISGHKSVSWYQQVLGQGPQFIFQYYEKEERGRGNFPDRFSARQFPNYSSELNVNALLLGDSALYLCASSFLVLNQREQYFGPGTRLTVT.

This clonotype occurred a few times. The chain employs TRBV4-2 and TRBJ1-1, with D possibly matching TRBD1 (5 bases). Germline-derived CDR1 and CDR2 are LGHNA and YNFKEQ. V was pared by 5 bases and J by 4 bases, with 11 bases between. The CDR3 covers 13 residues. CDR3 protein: CASSAVGGTEAFF. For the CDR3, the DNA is TGTGCCAGCAGCGCAGTGGGGGGCACTGAAGCTTTCTTT.

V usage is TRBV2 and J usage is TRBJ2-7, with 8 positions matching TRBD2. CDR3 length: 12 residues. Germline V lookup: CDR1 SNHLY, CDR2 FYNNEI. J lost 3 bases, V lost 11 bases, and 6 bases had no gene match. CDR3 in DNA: TGTGCCGGGGGACTAGTAATCTACGAGCAGTACTTC. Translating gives CAGGLVIYEQYF.

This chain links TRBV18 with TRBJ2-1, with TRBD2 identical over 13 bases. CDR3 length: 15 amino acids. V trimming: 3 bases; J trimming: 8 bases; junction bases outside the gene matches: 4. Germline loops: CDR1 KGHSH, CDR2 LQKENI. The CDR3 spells CASSPGLAGADEQFF. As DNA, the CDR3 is TGTGCCAGCTCACCCGGACTAGCGGGAGCTGATGAGCAGTTCTTC.

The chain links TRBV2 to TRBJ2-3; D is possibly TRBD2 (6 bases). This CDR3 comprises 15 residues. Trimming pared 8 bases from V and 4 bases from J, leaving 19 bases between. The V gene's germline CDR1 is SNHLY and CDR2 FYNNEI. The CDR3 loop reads CASGLEAGLSDTQYF. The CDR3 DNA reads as TGTGCCAGCGGCCTAGAAGCGGGCCTATCAGATACGCAGTATTTT.

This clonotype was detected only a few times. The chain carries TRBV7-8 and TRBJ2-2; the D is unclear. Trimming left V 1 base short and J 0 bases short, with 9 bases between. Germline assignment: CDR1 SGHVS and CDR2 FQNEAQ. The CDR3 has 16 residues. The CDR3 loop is CASSLGSFTNTGELFF. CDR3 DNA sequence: TGTGCCAGCAGCTTAGGGTCCTTTACGAACACCGGGGAGCTGTTTTTT. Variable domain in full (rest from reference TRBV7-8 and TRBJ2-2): GAGVSQSPRYKVAKRGQDVALRCDPISGHVSLFWYQQALGQGPEFLTYFQNEAQLDKSGLPSDRFFAERPEGSVSTLKIQRTQQEDSAVYLCASSLGSFTNTGELFFGEGSRLTVL.

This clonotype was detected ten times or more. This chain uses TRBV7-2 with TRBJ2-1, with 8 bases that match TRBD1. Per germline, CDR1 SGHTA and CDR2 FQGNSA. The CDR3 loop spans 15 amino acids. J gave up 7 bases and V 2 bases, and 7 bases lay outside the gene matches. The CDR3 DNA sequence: TGTGCCAGCAGCTTAAGGCCAGGGGGCTATAATGAGCAGTTCTTC. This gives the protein CASSLRPGGYNEQFF. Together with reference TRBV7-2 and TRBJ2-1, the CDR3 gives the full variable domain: GAGVSQSPSNKVTEKGKDVELRCDPISGHTALYWYRQSLGQGLEFLIYFQGNSAPDKSGLPSDRFSAERTGGSVSTLTIQRTQQEDSAVYLCASSLRPGGYNEQFFGPGTRLTVL.

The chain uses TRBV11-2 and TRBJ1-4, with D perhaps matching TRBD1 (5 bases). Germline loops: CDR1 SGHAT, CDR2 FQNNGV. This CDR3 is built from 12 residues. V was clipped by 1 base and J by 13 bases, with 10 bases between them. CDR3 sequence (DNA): TGTGCCAGCAGCTTAGCAGGGTTTGGACTGTTTTTT. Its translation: CASSLAGFGLFF. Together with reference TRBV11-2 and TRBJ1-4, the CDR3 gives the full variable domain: EAGVAQSPRYKIIEKRQSVAFWCNPISGHATLYWYQQILGQGPKLLIQFQNNGVVDDSQLPKDRFSAERLKGVDSTLKIQPAKLEDSAVYLCASSLAGFGLFFGSGTQLSVL.

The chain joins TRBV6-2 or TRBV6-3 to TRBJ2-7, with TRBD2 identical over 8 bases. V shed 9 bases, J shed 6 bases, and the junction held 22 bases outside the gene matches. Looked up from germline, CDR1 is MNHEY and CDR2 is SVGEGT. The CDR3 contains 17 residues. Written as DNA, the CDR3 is TGTGCCAGTCAGGGGACGGGGACGGGAGGGCCGGTTGGCGAGCAGTACTTC. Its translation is CASQGTGTGGPVGEQYF.

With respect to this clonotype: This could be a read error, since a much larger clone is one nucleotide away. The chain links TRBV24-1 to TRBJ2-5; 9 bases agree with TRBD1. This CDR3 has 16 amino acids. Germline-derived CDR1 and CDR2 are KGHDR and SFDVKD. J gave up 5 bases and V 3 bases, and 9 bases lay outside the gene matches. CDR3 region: CATSDPPQGAGETQYF. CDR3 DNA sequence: TGTGCCACCAGTGATCCCCCACAGGGGGCCGGGGAGACCCAGTACTTC.

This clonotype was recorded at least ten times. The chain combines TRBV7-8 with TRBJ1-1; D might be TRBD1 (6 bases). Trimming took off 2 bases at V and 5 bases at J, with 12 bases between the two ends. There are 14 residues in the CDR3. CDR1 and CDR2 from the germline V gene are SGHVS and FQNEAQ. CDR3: CASSLKGVVTEAFF. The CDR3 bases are TGTGCCAGCAGCTTAAAGGGGGTGGTAACTGAAGCTTTCTTT.

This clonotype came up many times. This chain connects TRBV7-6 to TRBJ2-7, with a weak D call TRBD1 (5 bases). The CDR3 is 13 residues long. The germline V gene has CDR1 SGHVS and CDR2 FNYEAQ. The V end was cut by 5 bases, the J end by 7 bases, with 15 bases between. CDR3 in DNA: TGTGCCAGCAGCCGGAATACAGGTGAAGAGCAGTACTTC. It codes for CASSRNTGEEQYF. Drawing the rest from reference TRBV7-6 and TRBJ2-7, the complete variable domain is GAGVSQSPRYKVTKRGQDVALRCDPISGHVSLYWYRQALGQGPEFLTYFNYEAQQDKSGLPNDRFSAERPEGSISTLTIQRTEQRDSAMYRCASSRNTGEEQYFGPGTRLTVT.

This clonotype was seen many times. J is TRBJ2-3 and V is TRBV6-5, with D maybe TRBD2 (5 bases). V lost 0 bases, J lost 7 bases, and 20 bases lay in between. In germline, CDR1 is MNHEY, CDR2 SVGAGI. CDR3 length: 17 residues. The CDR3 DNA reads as TGTGCCAGCAGTTACTCGATTTCTAGCCCAAGTTTGTATACGCAGTATTTT. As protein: CASSYSISSPSLYTQYF.

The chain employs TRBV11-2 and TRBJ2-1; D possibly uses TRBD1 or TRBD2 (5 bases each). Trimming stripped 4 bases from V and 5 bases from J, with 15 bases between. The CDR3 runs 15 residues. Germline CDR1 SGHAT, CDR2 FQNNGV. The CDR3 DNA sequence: TGTGCCAGCAGCTCCACCGGGACGGTCAACAATGAGCAGTTCTTC. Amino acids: CASSSTGTVNNEQFF.

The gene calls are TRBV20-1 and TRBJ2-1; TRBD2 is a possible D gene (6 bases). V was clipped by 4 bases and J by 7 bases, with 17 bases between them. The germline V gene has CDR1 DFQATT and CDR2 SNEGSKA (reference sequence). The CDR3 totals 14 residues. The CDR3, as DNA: TGCAGTGCTACCAGGGACTCCGCTGAGAATGAGCAGTTCTTC. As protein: CSATRDSAENEQFF.

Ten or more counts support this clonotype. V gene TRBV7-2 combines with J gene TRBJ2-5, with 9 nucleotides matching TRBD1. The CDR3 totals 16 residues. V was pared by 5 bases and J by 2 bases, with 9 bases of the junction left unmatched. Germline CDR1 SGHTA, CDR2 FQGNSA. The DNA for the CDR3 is TGTGCCAGCAGCCTCCAACCGGGACAGGGTCAAGAGACCCAGTACTTC. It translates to CASSLQPGQGQETQYF. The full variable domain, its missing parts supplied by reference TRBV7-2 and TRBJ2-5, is GAGVSQSPSNKVTEKGKDVELRCDPISGHTALYWYRQSLGQGLEFLIYFQGNSAPDKSGLPSDRFSAERTGGSVSTLTIQRTQQEDSAVYLCASSLQPGQGQETQYFGPGTRLLVL.

The DNA for the CDR3 is TGCGCCAGCAGCCAAGGCCCGGCGGGGGGCTTAACAGATACGCAGTATTTT. This codes for CASSQGPAGGLTDTQYF. The rearrangement links TRBV4-1 to TRBJ2-3; the match to TRBD2 covers 8 bases. The germline CDR1 and CDR2 sequences are MGHRA and YSYEKL. This CDR3 contains 17 residues. The V and J ends lost 1 base and 3 bases, in that order; junction bases with no gene match: 9.

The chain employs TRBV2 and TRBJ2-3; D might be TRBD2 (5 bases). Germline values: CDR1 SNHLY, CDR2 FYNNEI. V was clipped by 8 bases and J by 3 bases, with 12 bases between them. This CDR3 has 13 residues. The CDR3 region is CASSEGLTDTQYF. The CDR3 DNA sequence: TGTGCCAGCTCCGAGGGATTAACAGATACGCAGTATTTT.

This chain's CDR3 is CAISESGALYEQYF. The CDR3 DNA reads TGTGCCATCAGTGAGTCGGGGGCTCTTTACGAGCAGTACTTC. J is TRBJ2-7 and V is TRBV10-3; a weak D match, TRBD1 (6 bases). The germline V gene encodes CDR1 ENHRY and CDR2 SYGVKD. There are 14 residues in the CDR3. Deletions cut 0 bases from V and 4 bases from J, with 10 bases between.

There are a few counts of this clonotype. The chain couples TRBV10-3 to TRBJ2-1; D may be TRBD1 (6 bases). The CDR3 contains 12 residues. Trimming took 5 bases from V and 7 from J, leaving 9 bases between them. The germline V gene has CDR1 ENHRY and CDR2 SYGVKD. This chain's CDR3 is CAISKGENEQFF. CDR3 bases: TGTGCCATCAGTAAGGGGGAAAATGAGCAGTTCTTC.

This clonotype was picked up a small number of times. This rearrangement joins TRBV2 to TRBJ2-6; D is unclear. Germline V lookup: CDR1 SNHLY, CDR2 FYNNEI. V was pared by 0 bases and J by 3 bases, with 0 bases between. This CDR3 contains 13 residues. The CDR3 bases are TGTGCCAGCAGTGAAGCTGGGGCCAACGTCCTGACTTTC. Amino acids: CASSEAGANVLTF.

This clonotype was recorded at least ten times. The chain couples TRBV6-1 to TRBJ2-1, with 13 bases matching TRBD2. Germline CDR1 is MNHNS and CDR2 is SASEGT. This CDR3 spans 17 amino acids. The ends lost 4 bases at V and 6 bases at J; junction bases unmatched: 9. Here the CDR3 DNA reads TGTGCCAGCAGTGGGCCCCGACTAGCGGGAGGTTTCAATGAGCAGTTCTTC. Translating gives CASSGPRLAGGFNEQFF.